The sample holds a few counts of the clone carrying this T cell receptor beta chain. This sample was taken from a study of blood T cells in healthy people across ages. The CDR3 sequence is 14 residues long. V trimming: 5 bases; J trimming: 8 bases; junction bases outside the gene matches: 5. Through a sample-barcoded 5' primer and a J-beta primer mix, a second PCR was run for 7 to 11 cycles. In TCRdb, the 5' RACE reads were re-called with MiXCR into one record per CDR3 protein. Of about 1,400,000 distinct CDR3 sequences listed, 59% were seen once; the top ten hold more than 6%. This sequence was found in a man aged 18-30 years in good health. The V call is TRBV12-3 or TRBV12-4, the J call TRBJ2-1; 11 nucleotides match TRBD2. Sequencing was performed on blood. DNA of the CDR3: TGTGCCAGCAGTACTAGCGGGGGTATTGATGAGCAGTTCTTC. Its translation is CASSTSGGIDEQFF.